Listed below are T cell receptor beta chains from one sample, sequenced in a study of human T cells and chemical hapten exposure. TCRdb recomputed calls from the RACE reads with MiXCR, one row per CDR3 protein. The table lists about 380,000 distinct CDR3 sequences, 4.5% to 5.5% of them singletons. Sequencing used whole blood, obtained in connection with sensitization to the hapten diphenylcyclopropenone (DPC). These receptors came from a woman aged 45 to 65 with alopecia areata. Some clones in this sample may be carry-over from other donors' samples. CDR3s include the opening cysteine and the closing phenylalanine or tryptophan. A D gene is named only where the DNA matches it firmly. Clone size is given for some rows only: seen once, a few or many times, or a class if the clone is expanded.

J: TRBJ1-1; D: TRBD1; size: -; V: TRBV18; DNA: TGTGCCAGCTCACCACTGGAGGGGGCGATGAACACTGAAGCTTTCTTT; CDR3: CASSPLEGAMNTEAFF
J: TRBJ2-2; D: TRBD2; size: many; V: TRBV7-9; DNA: TGTGCCAGCAGCTCCAGCGGGAACGGCGGGGAGCTGTTTTTT; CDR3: CASSSSGNGGELFF
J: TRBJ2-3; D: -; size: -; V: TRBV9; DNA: TGTGCCAGCAGCGTAGGCGGCGGATCCACAGATACGCAGTATTTT; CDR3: CASSVGGGSTDTQYF
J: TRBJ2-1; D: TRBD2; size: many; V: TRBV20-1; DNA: TGCAGTGCTTGTTTAGCGGGAGCGGTCAATGAGCAGTTCTTC; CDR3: CSACLAGAVNEQFF
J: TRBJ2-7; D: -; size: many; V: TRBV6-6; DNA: TGTGCCAGCAGTCATTTGGGGGAGCAGTACTTC; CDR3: CASSHLGEQYF
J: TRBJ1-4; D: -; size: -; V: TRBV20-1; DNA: TGCAGTGCTAGAAGGAATGAAAAACTGTTTTTT; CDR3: CSARRNEKLFF
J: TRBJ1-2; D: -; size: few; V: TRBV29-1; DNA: TGCAGCGTTGTGCTCCTCGACGTTTATGGCTACACCTTC; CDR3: CSVVLLDVYGYTF
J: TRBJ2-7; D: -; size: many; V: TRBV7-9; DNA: TGTGCCAGCAGCTCTCAACGTGGACAGAACTACGAGCAGTACTTC; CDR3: CASSSQRGQNYEQYF
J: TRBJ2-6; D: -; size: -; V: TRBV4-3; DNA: TGCGCCAGCAGCCAAGGGGGGCTCCTGACTTTC; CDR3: CASSQGGLLTF
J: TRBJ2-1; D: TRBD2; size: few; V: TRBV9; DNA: TGTGCCAGCAGCGTAGCTAGGACAACTAGCGGGGTTAGCTCCTACAATGAGCAGTTCTTC; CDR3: CASSVARTTSGVSSYNEQFF
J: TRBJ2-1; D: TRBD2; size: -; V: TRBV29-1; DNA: TGCAGCGCGGGGGGGGCTAGCGGAAGCTCCTACAATGAGCAGTTCTTC; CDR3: CSAGGASGSSYNEQFF
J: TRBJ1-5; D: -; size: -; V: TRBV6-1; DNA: TGTGCCAGCATCGATGGGGACGGCTCACAGCCCCAGCATTTT; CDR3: CASIDGDGSQPQHF
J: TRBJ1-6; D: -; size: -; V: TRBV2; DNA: TGTGCCAGCAGTGAGAGGCGGCCCCTCCACTTT; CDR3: CASSERRPLHF
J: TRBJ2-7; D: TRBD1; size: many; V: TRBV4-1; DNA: TGCGCCAGCAGCCAGGGACAGGGAACCTACGAGCAGTACTTC; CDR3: CASSQGQGTYEQYF
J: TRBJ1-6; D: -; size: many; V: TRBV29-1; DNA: TGCAGCGCCTCGGAGGGGGATTCACCCCTCCACTTT; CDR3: CSASEGDSPLHF
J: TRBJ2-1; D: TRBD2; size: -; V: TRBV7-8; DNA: TGTGCCAGCAGCTCCTACTTAGCGGGGCAGTTCTTC; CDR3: CASSSYLAGQFF
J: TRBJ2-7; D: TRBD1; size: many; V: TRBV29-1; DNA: TGCAGCGGAACCACAACAGGGGGGAAGGCGTACGAGCAGTACTTC; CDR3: CSGTTTGGKAYEQYF
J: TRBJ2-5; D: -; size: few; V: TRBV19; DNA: TGTGCCAGTAGTGGGCAGATCGTTGGGACCCAGTACTTC; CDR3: CASSGQIVGTQYF
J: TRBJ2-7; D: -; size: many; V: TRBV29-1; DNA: TGCAGCGTTCCTGGCGGTCGGGGCGAGCAGTACTTC; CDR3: CSVPGGRGEQYF
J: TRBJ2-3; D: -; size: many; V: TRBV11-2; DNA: TGTGCCAGCAGCTTAGAGCTGCCTATCACAGATACGCAGTATTTT; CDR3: CASSLELPITDTQYF
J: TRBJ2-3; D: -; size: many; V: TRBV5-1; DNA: TGTGCCAGCAGTTTAGGGAGTAGCACAGATACGCAGTATTTT; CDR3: CASSLGSSTDTQYF
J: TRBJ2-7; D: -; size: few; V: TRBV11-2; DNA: TGTGCCAGCAGCTACGGGAGCGGGCCCTCCTACGAGCAGTACTTC; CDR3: CASSYGSGPSYEQYF
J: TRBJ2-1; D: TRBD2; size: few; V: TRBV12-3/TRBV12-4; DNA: TGTGCCAGCAGTTTAAGGGCGGGAGCAAGGAATGAGCAGTTCTTC; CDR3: CASSLRAGARNEQFF
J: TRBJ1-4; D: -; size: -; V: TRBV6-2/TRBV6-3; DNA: TGTGCCAGCAGTTACGTCGGCGGCAGAACTTCTAATGAAAAACTGTTTTTT; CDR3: CASSYVGGRTSNEKLFF
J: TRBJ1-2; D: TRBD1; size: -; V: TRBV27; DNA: TGTGCCAGCAGTTTACGTAGGACAGGTGGTATCTATGGCTACACCTTC; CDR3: CASSLRRTGGIYGYTF
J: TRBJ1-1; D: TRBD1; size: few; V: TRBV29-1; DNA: TGCAGCGGGGGACAGGGGTCCACTGAAGCTTTCTTT; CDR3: CSGGQGSTEAFF
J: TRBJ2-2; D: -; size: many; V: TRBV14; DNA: TGTGCCAGCAGCCAAGTTCAGGGTTGGCACACCGGGGAGCTGTTTTTT; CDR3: CASSQVQGWHTGELFF
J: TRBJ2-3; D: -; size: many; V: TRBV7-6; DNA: TGTGCCAGCAGCTTAGCCCGACGGGGCGACCCTAGCACAGATACGCAGTATTTT; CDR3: CASSLARRGDPSTDTQYF
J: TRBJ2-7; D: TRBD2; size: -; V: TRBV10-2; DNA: TGCGCCAGCAAGGAAGAGCGGGAGGCGTCCGAGCAGTACTTC; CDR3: CASKEEREASEQYF
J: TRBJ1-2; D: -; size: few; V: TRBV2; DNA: TGTGCCGCAGGGCCCGCACCACAGTATGGCTACACCTTC; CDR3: CAAGPAPQYGYTF
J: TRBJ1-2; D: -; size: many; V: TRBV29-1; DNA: TGCAGCGTTGAAGAGGGGAGCTATGGCTACACCTTC; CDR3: CSVEEGSYGYTF
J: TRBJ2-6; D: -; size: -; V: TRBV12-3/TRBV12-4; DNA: TGTGCCAGCAGACCAACAGGGACTGGGGCCAACGTCCTGACTTTC; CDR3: CASRPTGTGANVLTF
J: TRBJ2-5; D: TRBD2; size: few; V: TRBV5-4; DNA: TGTGCCAGCAGCGGTGGACTAGCGGAATCGCAAGAGACCCAGTACTTC; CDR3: CASSGGLAESQETQYF
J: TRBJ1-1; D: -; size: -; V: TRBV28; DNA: TGTGCCAGCAGTTTCGCAGGCAGAGCGAACACTGAAGCTTTCTTT; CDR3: CASSFAGRANTEAFF
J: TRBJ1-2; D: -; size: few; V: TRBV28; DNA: TGTGCCAGCAGTTTACAGGGGCAGAACTATGGCTACACCTTC; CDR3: CASSLQGQNYGYTF
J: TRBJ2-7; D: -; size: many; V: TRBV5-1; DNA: TGCGCCAGCAGCTTCGGTCCGGACCCACGTTGGGAGCAGTACTTC; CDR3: CASSFGPDPRWEQYF
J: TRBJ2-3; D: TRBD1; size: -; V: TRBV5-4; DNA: TGTGCCAGCAGCTTGGGGGACAGGACCTTCACAGATACGCAGTATTTT; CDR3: CASSLGDRTFTDTQYF
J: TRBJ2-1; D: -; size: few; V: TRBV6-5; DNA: TGTGCCAGCAGTTCTTGGGGAAGGAGGAATGAGCAGTTCTTC; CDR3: CASSSWGRRNEQFF
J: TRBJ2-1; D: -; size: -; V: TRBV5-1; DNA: TGCGCCAGCAGCCTGGGGACGGTTAGCTCCTACAATGAGCAGTTCTTC; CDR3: CASSLGTVSSYNEQFF
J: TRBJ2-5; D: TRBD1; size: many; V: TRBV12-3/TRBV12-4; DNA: TGTGCCAGCAGTCCAGGGGGCACGGAGACCCAGTACTTC; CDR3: CASSPGGTETQYF
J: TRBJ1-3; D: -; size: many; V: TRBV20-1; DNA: TGCAGTGCTAGAGATGAGGGAGACAGTTCTGGAAACACCATATATTTT; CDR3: CSARDEGDSSGNTIYF
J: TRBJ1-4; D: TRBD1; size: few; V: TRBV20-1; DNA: TGCAGTGCTCAGGGACAGGAGGCAACTAATGAAAAACTGTTTTTT; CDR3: CSAQGQEATNEKLFF
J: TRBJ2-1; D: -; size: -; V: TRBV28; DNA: TGTGCCAGCAGTTTTGGGGACTATGAGCAGTTCTTC; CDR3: CASSFGDYEQFF
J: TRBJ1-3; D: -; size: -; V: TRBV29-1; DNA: TGCAGCGTTGAAAAGGGGGGCTCTGGAAACACCATATATTTT; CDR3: CSVEKGGSGNTIYF
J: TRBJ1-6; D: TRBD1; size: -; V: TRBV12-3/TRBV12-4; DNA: TGTGCCAGCAGGAGACAGGGGGCGGATTCACCCCTCCACTTT; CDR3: CASRRQGADSPLHF
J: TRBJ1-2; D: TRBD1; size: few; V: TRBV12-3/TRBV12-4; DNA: TGTGCCAGCAACCCGACAGGGGTAACGCATGGCTACACCTTC; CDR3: CASNPTGVTHGYTF
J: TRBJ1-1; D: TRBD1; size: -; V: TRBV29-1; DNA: TGCAGCGTTGTCCGACAGGGAGGGACTGAAGCTTTCTTT; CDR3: CSVVRQGGTEAFF
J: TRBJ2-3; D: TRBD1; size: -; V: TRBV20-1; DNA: TGCAGTGCCCCAGACGGGACAGGGGTTCGCCTTTCCACAGATACGCAGTATTTT; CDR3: CSAPDGTGVRLSTDTQYF
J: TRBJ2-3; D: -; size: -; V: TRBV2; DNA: TGTGCCAGCAGTGACCCCGGGGGCCAGGTAGATACGCAGTATTTT; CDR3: CASSDPGGQVDTQYF
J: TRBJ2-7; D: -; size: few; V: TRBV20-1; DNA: TGCAGTGCTAGAACGGGTACTAGGGACGAGCAGTACTTC; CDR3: CSARTGTRDEQYF
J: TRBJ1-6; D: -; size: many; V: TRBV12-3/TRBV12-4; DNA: TGTGCCAGCAGCCGCGGCCCCTATAATTCACCCCTCCACTTT; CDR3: CASSRGPYNSPLHF
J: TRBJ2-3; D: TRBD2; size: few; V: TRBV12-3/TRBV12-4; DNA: TGTGCCAGCAGTACCCGGACTAGCGGTAATGGGGCAGATACGCAGTATTTT; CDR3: CASSTRTSGNGADTQYF
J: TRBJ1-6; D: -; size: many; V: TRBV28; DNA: TGTGCCAGCCAAGGGAGTTCACCCCTCCACTTT; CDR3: CASQGSSPLHF
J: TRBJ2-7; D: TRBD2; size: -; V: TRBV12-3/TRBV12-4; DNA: TGTGCCAGCAGGGAACTAGCGGGGAAGGAGCAGTACTTC; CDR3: CASRELAGKEQYF
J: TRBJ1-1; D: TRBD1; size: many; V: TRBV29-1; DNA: TGCAGCGTTGAAGATAGTGAGGGGGCGGTCACTGAAGCTTTCTTT; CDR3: CSVEDSEGAVTEAFF
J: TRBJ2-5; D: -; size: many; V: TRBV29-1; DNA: TGCAGCGTTGACGGGCAGTCCCAAGAGACCCAGTACTTC; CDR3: CSVDGQSQETQYF
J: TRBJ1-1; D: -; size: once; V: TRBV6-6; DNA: TGTGCCACCGATCGGGGGCTAATGAACACTGAAGTTTTCTTT; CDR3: CATDRGLMNTEVFF
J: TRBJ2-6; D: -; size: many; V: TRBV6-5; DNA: TGTGCCAGCAGTTACTCCCCGGGGGCGCTTGGCGGGGCCAACGTCCTGACTTTC; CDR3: CASSYSPGALGGANVLTF
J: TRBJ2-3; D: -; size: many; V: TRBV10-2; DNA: TGCGCCAGCATCTCTTCTGGTGGGGAGGCCTCCGGTTTTGGCACGCAGTATTTT; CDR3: CASISSGGEASGFGTQYF
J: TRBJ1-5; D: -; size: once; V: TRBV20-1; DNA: TGCAGTGCTAGTAATATGGAGGGAAGGAGCAATCAGCCCCAGCATTTT; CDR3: CSASNMEGRSNQPQHF